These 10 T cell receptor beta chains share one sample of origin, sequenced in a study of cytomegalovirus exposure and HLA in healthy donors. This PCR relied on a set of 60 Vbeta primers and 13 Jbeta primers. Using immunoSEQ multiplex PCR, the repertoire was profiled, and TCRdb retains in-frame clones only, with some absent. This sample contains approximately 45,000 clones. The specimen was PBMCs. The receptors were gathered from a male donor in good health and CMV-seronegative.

The CDR3 region has the DNA TGCGCCAGCAGCCAAGAATCCCGGAGATCCTACGAGCAGTACTTC. This encodes CASSQESRRSYEQYF. J is TRBJ2-7 and V is TRBV4-1; no reliable D call. The CDR3 is 15 residues long. V was cut by 0 bases and J by 1 base, with 10 bases left in between. The germline V gene has CDR1 MGHRA and CDR2 YSYEKL.

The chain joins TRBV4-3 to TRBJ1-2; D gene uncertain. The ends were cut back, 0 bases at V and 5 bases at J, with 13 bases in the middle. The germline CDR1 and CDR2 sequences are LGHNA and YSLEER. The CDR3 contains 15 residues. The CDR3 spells CASSQDSWVAYGYTF. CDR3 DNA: TGCGCCAGCAGCCAAGATAGCTGGGTTGCATATGGCTACACCTTC.

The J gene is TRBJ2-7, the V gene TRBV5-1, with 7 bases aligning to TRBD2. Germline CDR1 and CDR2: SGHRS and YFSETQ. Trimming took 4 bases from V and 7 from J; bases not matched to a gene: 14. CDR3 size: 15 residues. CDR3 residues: CASSGGEGPPSEQYF. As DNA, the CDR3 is TGCGCCAGCAGCGGGGGGGAGGGGCCCCCTTCAGAGCAGTACTTC.

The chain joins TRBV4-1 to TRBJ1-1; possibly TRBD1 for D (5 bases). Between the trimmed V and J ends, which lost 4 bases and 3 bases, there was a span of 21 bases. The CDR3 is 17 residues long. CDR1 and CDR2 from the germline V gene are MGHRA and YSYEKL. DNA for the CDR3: TGCGCCAGCAGCCTACGGGATGGCAGACCGGGGGACACTGAAGCTTTCTTT. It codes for CASSLRDGRPGDTEAFF.

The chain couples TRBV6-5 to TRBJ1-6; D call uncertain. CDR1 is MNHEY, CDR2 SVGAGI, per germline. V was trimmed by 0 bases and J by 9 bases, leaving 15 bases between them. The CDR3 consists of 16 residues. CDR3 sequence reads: CASSYSARRVSSPLHF. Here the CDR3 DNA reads TGTGCCAGCAGTTACTCCGCGCGCCGGGTTAGTTCACCCCTCCACTTT.

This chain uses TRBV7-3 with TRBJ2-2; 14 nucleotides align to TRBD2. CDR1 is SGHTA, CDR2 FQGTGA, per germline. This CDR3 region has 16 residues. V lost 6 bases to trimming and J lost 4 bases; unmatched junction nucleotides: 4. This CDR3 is CASSSGLAGGTGELFF. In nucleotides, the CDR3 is TGTGCCAGCAGTTCAGGACTAGCGGGGGGCACCGGGGAGCTGTTTTTT.

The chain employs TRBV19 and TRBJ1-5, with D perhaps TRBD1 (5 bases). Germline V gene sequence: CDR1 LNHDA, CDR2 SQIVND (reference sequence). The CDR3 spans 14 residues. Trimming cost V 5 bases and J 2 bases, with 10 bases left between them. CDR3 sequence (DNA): TGTGCCAGTAGTGCTACAGGTGGCAATCAGCCCCAGCATTTT. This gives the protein CASSATGGNQPQHF.

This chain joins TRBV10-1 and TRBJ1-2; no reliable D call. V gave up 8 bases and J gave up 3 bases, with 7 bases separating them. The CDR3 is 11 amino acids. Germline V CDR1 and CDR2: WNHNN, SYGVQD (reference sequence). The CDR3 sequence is CASREDYGYTF. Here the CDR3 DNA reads TGCGCCAGCCGGGAAGACTATGGCTACACCTTC.

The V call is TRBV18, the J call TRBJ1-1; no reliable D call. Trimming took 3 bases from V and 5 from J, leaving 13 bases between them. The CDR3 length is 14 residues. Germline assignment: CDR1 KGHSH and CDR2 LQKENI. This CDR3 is CASSPSGGSTEAFF. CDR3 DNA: TGTGCCAGCTCACCTAGTGGAGGGTCAACTGAAGCTTTCTTT.

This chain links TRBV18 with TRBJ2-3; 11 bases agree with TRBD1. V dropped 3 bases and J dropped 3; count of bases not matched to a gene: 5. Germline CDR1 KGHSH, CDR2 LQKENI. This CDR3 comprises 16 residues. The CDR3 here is CASSPIGTGGTDTQYF. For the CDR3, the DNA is TGTGCCAGCTCACCGATCGGGACAGGGGGTACAGATACGCAGTATTTT.